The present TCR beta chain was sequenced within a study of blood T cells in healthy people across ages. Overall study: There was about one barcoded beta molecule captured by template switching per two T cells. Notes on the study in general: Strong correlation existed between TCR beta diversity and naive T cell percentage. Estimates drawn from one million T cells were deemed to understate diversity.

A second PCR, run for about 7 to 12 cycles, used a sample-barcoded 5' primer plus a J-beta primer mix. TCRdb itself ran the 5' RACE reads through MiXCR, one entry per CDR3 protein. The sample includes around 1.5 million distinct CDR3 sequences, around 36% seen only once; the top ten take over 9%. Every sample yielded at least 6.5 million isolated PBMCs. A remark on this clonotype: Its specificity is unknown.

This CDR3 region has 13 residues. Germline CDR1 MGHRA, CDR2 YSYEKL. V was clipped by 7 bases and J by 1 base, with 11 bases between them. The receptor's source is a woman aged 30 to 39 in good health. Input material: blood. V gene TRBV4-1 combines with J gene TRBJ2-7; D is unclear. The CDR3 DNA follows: TGCGCCAGCAAAAATCCGATATCCTACGAGCAGTACTTC. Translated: CASKNPISYEQYF.